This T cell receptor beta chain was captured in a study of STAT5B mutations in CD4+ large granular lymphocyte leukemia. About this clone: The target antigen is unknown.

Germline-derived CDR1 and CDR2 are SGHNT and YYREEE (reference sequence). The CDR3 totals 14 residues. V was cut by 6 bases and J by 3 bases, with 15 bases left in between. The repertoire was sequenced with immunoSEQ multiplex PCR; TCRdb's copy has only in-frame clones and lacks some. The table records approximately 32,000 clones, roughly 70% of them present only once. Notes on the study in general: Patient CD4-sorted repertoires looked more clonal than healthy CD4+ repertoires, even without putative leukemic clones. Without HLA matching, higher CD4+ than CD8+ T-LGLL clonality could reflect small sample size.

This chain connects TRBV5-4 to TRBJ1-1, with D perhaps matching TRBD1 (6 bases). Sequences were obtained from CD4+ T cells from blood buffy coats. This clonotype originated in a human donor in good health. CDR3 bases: TGTGCCAGCAACCGGGGGGGGCCCGACACTGAAGCTTTCTTT. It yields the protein CASNRGGPDTEAFF.